Listed below are T cell receptor beta chains from one sample, sequenced in a study of glioma-infiltrating T cells after dendritic cell vaccination. TCRdb's table, derived via immunoSEQ multiplex PCR, lists solely in-frame clones and lacks some. Of about 90,000 clones in the sample, more than 70% were seen once. This material consisted of blood, taken before dendritic cell vaccination. Receptors were obtained from a human donor with glioblastoma. CDR3s include the opening cysteine and the closing phenylalanine or tryptophan. Fields, in order: CDR3 protein, CDR3 DNA, D gene, J gene, clone size, V gene. The D gene is left open where the match is weak. The size field is filled for only some rows; it gives once, few, many or a size class.

CDR3 protein: CASSQVLAGADTQYF
CDR3 DNA: TGTGCCAGCAGCCAAGTCCTAGCGGGGGCCGATACGCAGTATTTT
D gene: TRBD2
J gene: TRBJ2-3
clone size: -
V gene: TRBV4-2

CDR3 protein: CASGTGLETQYF
CDR3 DNA: TGTGCCAGCGGAACAGGGCTGGAGACCCAGTACTTC
D gene: -
J gene: TRBJ2-5
clone size: -
V gene: TRBV2

CDR3 protein: CASSPLGSYEQYF
CDR3 DNA: TGTGCCAGCTCACCACTGGGGAGCTACGAGCAGTACTTC
D gene: -
J gene: TRBJ2-7
clone size: -
V gene: TRBV18

CDR3 protein: CASSELGQGANEQFF
CDR3 DNA: TGTGCCAGCAGTGAATTAGGACAGGGGGCTAATGAGCAGTTCTTC
D gene: TRBD1
J gene: TRBJ2-1
clone size: -
V gene: TRBV6-1

CDR3 protein: CASRAGGQGNYGYTF
CDR3 DNA: TGTGCCAGTCGGGCCGGGGGACAGGGTAACTATGGCTACACCTTC
D gene: TRBD1
J gene: TRBJ1-2
clone size: -
V gene: TRBV19

CDR3 protein: CASSVQGASYGYTF
CDR3 DNA: TGTGCCAGCAGTGTCCAGGGGGCGAGCTATGGCTACACCTTC
D gene: TRBD1
J gene: TRBJ1-2
clone size: few
V gene: TRBV2

CDR3 protein: CASRDSFLNTEAFF
CDR3 DNA: TGTGCCAGCCGCGACAGTTTTTTGAACACTGAAGCTTTCTTT
D gene: -
J gene: TRBJ1-1
clone size: -
V gene: TRBV2

CDR3 protein: CASSVGAGASTDTQYF
CDR3 DNA: TGTGCCAGCAGCGTAGGGGCGGGGGCGTCCACAGATACGCAGTATTTT
D gene: -
J gene: TRBJ2-3
clone size: -
V gene: TRBV9

CDR3 protein: CAWLRDSYGYTF
CDR3 DNA: TGTGCCTGGTTACGGGACAGCTATGGCTACACCTTC
D gene: TRBD1
J gene: TRBJ1-2
clone size: once
V gene: TRBV30

CDR3 protein: CASSEGLAVSTDTQYF
CDR3 DNA: TGTGCCAGCAGTGAAGGTCTAGCTGTTAGCACAGATACGCAGTATTTT
D gene: -
J gene: TRBJ2-3
clone size: -
V gene: TRBV2

CDR3 protein: CASARTGTYEQYF
CDR3 DNA: TGTGCTAGTGCTCGGACTGGAACCTACGAGCAGTACTTC
D gene: -
J gene: TRBJ2-7
clone size: -
V gene: TRBV12-5

CDR3 protein: CASSVGVSGGRNEQFF
CDR3 DNA: TGTGCCAGCAGCGTAGGGGTTAGCGGGGGGCGCAATGAGCAGTTCTTC
D gene: TRBD2
J gene: TRBJ2-1
clone size: -
V gene: TRBV9

CDR3 protein: CASSASGGSLTDTQYF
CDR3 DNA: TGCGCCAGCAGCGCCTCGGGAGGTTCCCTTACAGATACGCAGTATTTT
D gene: TRBD2
J gene: TRBJ2-3
clone size: -
V gene: TRBV5-1

CDR3 protein: CASRPGLPDTQYF
CDR3 DNA: TGTGCCAGCAGGCCAGGGTTGCCAGATACGCAGTATTTT
D gene: -
J gene: TRBJ2-3
clone size: -
V gene: TRBV6-1

CDR3 protein: CASSYVGDGYTF
CDR3 DNA: TGTGCCAGCAGTTACGTAGGAGATGGCTACACCTTC
D gene: -
J gene: TRBJ1-2
clone size: -
V gene: TRBV6-5

CDR3 protein: CASSRTGGADGETQYF
CDR3 DNA: TGTGCCAGCAGCCGGACAGGGGGCGCCGACGGAGAGACCCAGTACTTC
D gene: TRBD1
J gene: TRBJ2-5
clone size: -
V gene: TRBV5-4

CDR3 protein: CASSRDRASGYTF
CDR3 DNA: TGTGCCAGCAGCCGAGACAGGGCTAGTGGCTACACCTTC
D gene: TRBD1
J gene: TRBJ1-2
clone size: -
V gene: TRBV6-5

CDR3 protein: CASSTGQGAYGYTF
CDR3 DNA: TGTGCCAGCAGCACCGGACAGGGGGCCTATGGCTACACCTTC
D gene: TRBD1
J gene: TRBJ1-2
clone size: -
V gene: TRBV11-3

CDR3 protein: CASSLGTGGPYNSPLHF
CDR3 DNA: TGCGCCAGCAGCTTGGGGACAGGGGGGCCCTATAATTCACCCCTCCACTTT
D gene: TRBD1
J gene: TRBJ1-6
clone size: few
V gene: TRBV5-1

CDR3 protein: CASSQDDGLAEGRELFF
CDR3 DNA: TGCGCCAGCAGCCAAGATGACGGACTAGCGGAGGGCCGGGAGCTGTTTTTT
D gene: TRBD2
J gene: TRBJ2-2
clone size: -
V gene: TRBV4-3

CDR3 protein: CASSLGTGTGETQYF
CDR3 DNA: TGCGCCAGCAGCCTAGGGACAGGGACGGGAGAGACCCAGTACTTC
D gene: TRBD1
J gene: TRBJ2-5
clone size: -
V gene: TRBV5-1

CDR3 protein: CASSLQGTYEQYF
CDR3 DNA: TGTGCCAGCAGCCTTCAGGGAACCTACGAGCAGTACTTC
D gene: -
J gene: TRBJ2-7
clone size: -
V gene: TRBV7-2

CDR3 protein: CSVLGIQGAGYTF
CDR3 DNA: TGCAGCGTTCTCGGGATTCAGGGGGCTGGCTACACCTTC
D gene: TRBD1
J gene: TRBJ1-2
clone size: few
V gene: TRBV29-1

CDR3 protein: CAWVGGTRSYEQYF
CDR3 DNA: TGTGCCTGGGTGGGGGGTACCCGTTCCTACGAGCAGTACTTC
D gene: -
J gene: TRBJ2-7
clone size: -
V gene: TRBV30

CDR3 protein: CASSLSTGESPLHF
CDR3 DNA: TGCGCCAGCAGCTTGAGCACAGGAGAGTCACCCCTCCACTTT
D gene: -
J gene: TRBJ1-6
clone size: -
V gene: TRBV5-1

CDR3 protein: CASSRDSYEQYF
CDR3 DNA: TGCGCCAGCAGCAGGGACAGCTACGAGCAGTACTTC
D gene: TRBD1
J gene: TRBJ2-7
clone size: -
V gene: TRBV5-1

CDR3 protein: CSGTAGNEKLFF
CDR3 DNA: TGCAGCGGTACAGCTGGAAATGAAAAACTGTTTTTT
D gene: -
J gene: TRBJ1-4
clone size: once
V gene: TRBV29-1

CDR3 protein: CASSRGPPRVDEKLFF
CDR3 DNA: TGTGCCAGCAGCAGGGGGCCCCCACGCGTGGATGAAAAACTGTTTTTT
D gene: TRBD1
J gene: TRBJ1-4
clone size: -
V gene: TRBV5-6

CDR3 protein: CASSPTMVNTEAFF
CDR3 DNA: TGTGCCAGCAGCCCTACCATGGTGAACACTGAAGCTTTCTTT
D gene: -
J gene: TRBJ1-1
clone size: -
V gene: TRBV6-5

CDR3 protein: CASSLGLAEAYEQYF
CDR3 DNA: TGTGCCAGCAGCTTAGGCCTAGCGGAGGCCTACGAGCAGTACTTC
D gene: TRBD2
J gene: TRBJ2-7
clone size: -
V gene: TRBV7-2

CDR3 protein: CASSRYRGQETQYF
CDR3 DNA: TGCGCCAGCAGCCGCTACAGGGGTCAAGAGACCCAGTACTTC
D gene: TRBD1
J gene: TRBJ2-5
clone size: -
V gene: TRBV5-1

CDR3 protein: CASSLTGIVAFF
CDR3 DNA: TGTGCCAGCAGCCTGACAGGGATCGTAGCTTTCTTT
D gene: TRBD1
J gene: TRBJ1-1
clone size: -
V gene: TRBV5-6

CDR3 protein: CSVEAPATVESRTQYF
CDR3 DNA: TGCAGCGTTGAAGCCCCCGCGACGGTCGAATCTAGGACCCAGTACTTC
D gene: -
J gene: TRBJ2-5
clone size: once
V gene: TRBV29-1

CDR3 protein: CASSSAGTIVEQFF
CDR3 DNA: TGTGCCAGCAGCTCAGCCGGGACTATAGTTGAGCAGTTCTTC
D gene: TRBD2
J gene: TRBJ2-1
clone size: -
V gene: TRBV7-9

CDR3 protein: CAQGYSNQPQHF
CDR3 DNA: TGCGCCCAGGGGTATAGCAATCAGCCCCAGCATTTT
D gene: -
J gene: TRBJ1-5
clone size: -
V gene: TRBV28

CDR3 protein: CASSYSQPSYGYTF
CDR3 DNA: TGTGCCAGCAGTTACTCACAACCTTCCTATGGCTACACCTTC
D gene: -
J gene: TRBJ1-2
clone size: few
V gene: TRBV6-6

CDR3 protein: CASSYADSYYEQYF
CDR3 DNA: TGTGCCAGCAGCTACGCGGACAGTTACTACGAGCAGTACTTC
D gene: -
J gene: TRBJ2-7
clone size: few
V gene: TRBV7-9

CDR3 protein: CASSFRQSGEAFF
CDR3 DNA: TGTGCCAGCAGCTTTCGACAGTCGGGTGAAGCTTTCTTT
D gene: -
J gene: TRBJ1-1
clone size: -
V gene: TRBV5-4

CDR3 protein: CASSDPGSRNQPQHF
CDR3 DNA: TGTGCCAGCAGTGATCCGGGGTCCCGCAATCAGCCCCAGCATTTT
D gene: -
J gene: TRBJ1-5
clone size: -
V gene: TRBV2

CDR3 protein: CASSGTQNTEAFF
CDR3 DNA: TGTGCCAGTTCCGGGACACAGAACACTGAAGCTTTCTTT
D gene: -
J gene: TRBJ1-1
clone size: -
V gene: TRBV19

CDR3 protein: CASSPALGETQYF
CDR3 DNA: TGTGCCAGCTCACCAGCTCTCGGAGAGACCCAGTACTTC
D gene: -
J gene: TRBJ2-5
clone size: once
V gene: TRBV18

CDR3 protein: CASSPEGDRGDYEQYF
CDR3 DNA: TGTGCCAGCAGCCCCGAGGGGGACAGGGGGGATTACGAGCAGTACTTC
D gene: TRBD1
J gene: TRBJ2-7
clone size: -
V gene: TRBV13

CDR3 protein: CASSALTGWAFF
CDR3 DNA: TGTGCCAGCTCAGCCCTTACAGGGTGGGCTTTCTTT
D gene: -
J gene: TRBJ1-1
clone size: -
V gene: TRBV18

CDR3 protein: CASGDRGGVGNTIYF
CDR3 DNA: TGTGCCAGTGGTGACAGGGGAGGCGTTGGAAACACCATATATTTT
D gene: TRBD1
J gene: TRBJ1-3
clone size: -
V gene: TRBV19

CDR3 protein: CASRNLGATGELFF
CDR3 DNA: TGTGCCAGCAGAAATCTTGGGGCCACCGGGGAGCTGTTTTTT
D gene: -
J gene: TRBJ2-2
clone size: -
V gene: TRBV27

CDR3 protein: CSVEHVAGYNEQFF
CDR3 DNA: TGCAGCGTTGAACACGTAGCGGGATACAATGAGCAGTTCTTC
D gene: TRBD2
J gene: TRBJ2-1
clone size: -
V gene: TRBV29-1

CDR3 protein: CASSSLGSYNSPLHF
CDR3 DNA: TGTGCCAGCAGCTCCCTAGGCTCCTATAATTCACCCCTCCACTTT
D gene: -
J gene: TRBJ1-6
clone size: -
V gene: TRBV7-6

CDR3 protein: CASSLAALAGGNEQFF
CDR3 DNA: TGTGCCAGCAGCTTGGCAGCACTAGCGGGGGGGAATGAGCAGTTCTTC
D gene: TRBD2
J gene: TRBJ2-1
clone size: -
V gene: TRBV5-4